These T cell receptor beta chains were read from a single sample in a study of beta chain features in type 1 diabetes. The method was immunoSEQ multiplex PCR; TCRdb's version includes in-frame clones alone and lacks a portion of them. The sample yields roughly 310,000 clones, roughly 11% seen once. The material sequenced was naive CD4+ T cells from blood. These receptors were obtained from a woman in her thirties in good health. Each CDR3 is given with its conserved first and last residue.

len	v_gene	CDR3aa
17	TRBV5-1	CASSLVVSVAGGKTQYF
15	TRBV7-9	CASSPGTGQNTEAFF
14	TRBV25-1	CASSLTGSGNTIYF
16	TRBV7-9	CASSLGGTGKDNEQFF
15	TRBV7-2	CASSFRTSSTDTQYF
17	TRBV7-6	CASSLVPLGTSINEQFF
16	TRBV11-2	CASSRKSGRLSNEQFF
13	TRBV6-5	CASSYLGRGEQYF
16	TRBV9	CASSGRTGLNTGELFF
13	TRBV27	CASSLDRGQPQHF
16	TRBV5-1	CASSFGQGGSYNEQFF
15	TRBV9	CASSELAGGYNEQFF
13	TRBV15	CATSTDRGRELFF
13	TRBV30	CAWSGETYNEQFF
15	TRBV7-2	CASSLAGLDTDTQYF
16	TRBV5-1	CASSRPRSGLYNEQFF
13	TRBV27	CASSLEGADEQYF
15	TRBV28	CASSFSGRINQPQHF
14	TRBV19	CASSPGQLAGRQFF
15	TRBV7-9	CASSPGTSANTEAFF
16	TRBV5-6	CASSPTIGLATDTQYF
16	TRBV23-1	CASTPLAEGFYYGYTF
13	TRBV7-2	CASSLFEEETQYF
14	TRBV30	CAWSRGGPYNEQFF
13	TRBV19	CASHSGYTDTQYF
16	TRBV4-2	CASSQEAAGGTGELFF
17	TRBV5-1	CASSLALTGKGSYEQYF
16	TRBV4-1	CASSQTPGQAYYEQYF
15	TRBV19	CASSVTTGNTGELFF
13	TRBV6-5	CASSYTGVDGYTF
11	TRBV30	CAWSVHFGYTF
14	TRBV9	CASSVAGMDEKLFF
13	TRBV27	CASSLGGNYEQYF
15	TRBV7-6	CASSFPPGNTGELFF
16	TRBV28	CASSFLDRRNTGELFF
16	TRBV7-9	CASSKQGQQKNTEAFF
16	TRBV7-7	CASSLGSPGDTGELFF
14	TRBV19	CASIRTGLNTEAFF
15	TRBV7-2	CASSARDSQSYEQYF
15	TRBV5-6	CASSALALKNTEAFF
16	TRBV6-6	CASSSGLAGGSDTQYF
16	TRBV18	CASSPPGTAINYGYTF
13	TRBV11-3	CASSLAGNTEAFF
14	TRBV29-1	CSVDSGSGANVLTF
14	TRBV27	CASSREAAYNEQFF
14	TRBV5-1	CASSSLGPPLEQYF
15	TRBV27	CASSRTGYDNQPQHF
14	TRBV9	CASSPNWARDEQYF
16	TRBV7-9	CASSRLWGATNEKLFF
14	TRBV9	CASSANRGKTGYTF
17	TRBV29-1	CSVEDPGTGGISEKLFF
14	TRBV7-2	CASSPTSGGYEQYF
14	TRBV21-1	CASQNSCRSREQYF
13	TRBV30	CAWHPGGNQPQHF
16	TRBV10-3	CAISAAASYSYNEQFF
12	TRBV11-1	CASRTDSYEQYF
14	TRBV5-4	CASSLRHSRDTQYF
15	TRBV14	CASSLVVGQPLGYTF
17	TRBV25-1	CASSGGTSGTGTDTQYF